The T cell receptor beta chain described here comes from a study of T cell responses to AZD1222 COVID-19 vaccine. Study-level results: There were mostly white British donors and more females than males, and clonal diversity was possibly underestimated. The study sampled repertoires only after the peak T cell response.

This CDR3 is built from 15 residues. CDR1 is MDHEN and CDR2 is SYDVKM in the germline V gene. The V gene lost 2 bases and the J gene lost 1 base, with 12 bases spanning the gap. A note on this clone: Its antigen is unidentified.

The table came from immunoSEQ multiplex PCR; TCRdb's copy has only in-frame clones and leaves some out. The repertoire holds more than 100,000 clones, 80% to 90% seen once, with approximately 7% in the top ten. This sequence was found in an adult in good health. V usage is TRBV28 and J usage is TRBJ2-7; the D gene is possibly TRBD2 (6 bases). Sequencing used peripheral blood, obtained on day 0 of AZD1222 vaccination. For the CDR3, the DNA is TGTGCCAGCAGTTTAACGAGCGGGTCATCCTACGAGCAGTACTTC. Translation: CASSLTSGSSYEQYF.